Each of the 4 T cell receptor beta chains below was sequenced from the same sample in a study of blood T cell repertoires in COVID-19. The method was immunoSEQ multiplex PCR; TCRdb's version includes in-frame clones alone and lacks a portion of them. Seen here are about 280,000 clones, roughly 80% observed once, and the top ten hold 8.5% to 9.5%. The sample was peripheral blood. The receptors come from a woman in her 50s who had recovered from COVID-19.

The rearrangement links TRBV24-1 to TRBJ2-3; TRBD2 aligns across 10 bases. Germline V gene data show CDR1 as KGHDR and CDR2 as SFDVKD. The CDR3 is made up of 16 amino acids. V shed 4 bases, J shed 5 bases, and the junction held 8 bases outside the gene matches. The CDR3 region is CATSDPGRLAGDTQYF. CDR3 in DNA: TGTGCCACCAGTGACCCAGGCCGACTAGCGGGAGATACGCAGTATTTT.

In its sample, this clone was seen once. The V and J genes are TRBV7-2 and TRBJ2-7, with 9 positions matching TRBD1. After removal of 8 bases from V and 4 bases from J, the junction contained 12 bases not matched to a gene. Per the germline V gene, CDR1 is SGHTA and CDR2 is FQGNSA. This CDR3 is 15 amino acids long. In DNA, the CDR3 is TGTGCCAGCCAAGTTGTGGGACAGGGTGTGTACGAGCAGTACTTC. This encodes CASQVVGQGVYEQYF.

The chain employs TRBV11-2 and TRBJ2-7, with 8 bases lining up with TRBD1. Trimming cost V 5 bases and J 3 bases; bases outside gene matches: 6. The germline V gene encodes CDR1 SGHAT and CDR2 FQNNGV. CDR3 size: 14 residues. The CDR3 nucleotides read TGTGCCAGCAGCCTCCCGGGACAGGACTACGAGCAGTACTTC. This encodes CASSLPGQDYEQYF. The full variable domain, completed using reference TRBV11-2 and TRBJ2-7, is EAGVAQSPRYKIIEKRQSVAFWCNPISGHATLYWYQQILGQGPKLLIQFQNNGVVDDSQLPKDRFSAERLKGVDSTLKIQPAKLEDSAVYLCASSLPGQDYEQYFGPGTRLTVT.

This clone was observed a few times. The chain carries TRBV18 and TRBJ2-1; TRBD1 might be the D (7 bases). Germline V gene sequence: CDR1 KGHSH, CDR2 LQKENI. V was shortened by 6 bases and J by 5 bases, with 17 bases between the two germline ends. The CDR3 is made up of 15 amino acids. The CDR3 here is CASSRAGRGDNEQFF. The CDR3, as DNA: TGTGCCAGCTCGAGAGCGGGCAGGGGGGACAATGAGCAGTTCTTC.